The T cell receptor beta chain under discussion was sequenced for a study of monozygotic twins with inflammatory bowel disease. Study conclusions and caveats: For IBD patients, clonotypes shared with others were fewer than for healthy twins, especially with disease activity. Discordant twins showed the same repertoire similarity as concordant twins, possibly from limited power.

About this clonotype: Its antigen is not known.

Following a re-call of the 5' RACE reads, TCRdb has one entry per CDR3 protein and lacks DNA. The specimen's table records roughly 330,000 distinct CDR3 sequences. Donors gave about 2.5 ml of blood apiece. Looked up from germline, CDR1 is SGHRS and CDR2 is YFSETQ. The CDR3 contains 18 residues. This TCR came from a human donor with ulcerative colitis or Crohn's disease, or a healthy co-twin of an affected twin (not recorded which). The sample was blood. The rearrangement uses TRBV5-1 and TRBJ1-2; TCRdb lists TRBD1, though no DNA is available to test this call. CDR3 residues: CASSPEPGPLSRTYGYTF.